This T cell receptor beta chain was recorded in a study of circulating and synovial CD4+ cells in juvenile arthritis. About this clone: The antigen is unknown. The sample contains more than one DNA sequence encoding this CDR3.

Whole-study results and caveats: Diversity here was lower than in bulk blood CD4 cells. Bulk blood CD4 samples held at least an order of magnitude more or fewer genomes than CPL.

Patients with active juvenile idiopathic arthritis donated these samples. Trimming stripped 7 bases from V and 0 bases from J, with 12 bases between. This CDR3 contains 14 residues. Germline CDR1 is SEHNR and CDR2 is FQNEAQ (reference sequence). The method was immunoSEQ multiplex PCR; TCRdb's version includes in-frame clones alone and lacks a portion of them. The sample holds fewer than 40,000 clones; around 95% are singletons and the top ten take 2.5% to 3.5%. This receptor was identified in a human donor with juvenile idiopathic arthritis. This chain connects TRBV7-9 to TRBJ1-2, with D possibly being TRBD1 (6 bases). Sequencing used CD4+ T cells from blood. Here the CDR3 reads CASTATGTNYGYTF. The CDR3 DNA reads TGTGCCAGCACCGCGACAGGAACTAACTATGGCTACACCTTC.